A single sample is the source of the 26 T cell receptor beta chains below, sequenced in a study of PD-L1 blockade in urothelial cancer. Profiling relied on immunoSEQ multiplex PCR, and the TCRdb table lists in-frame clones only, not all of them. The sample lists 60,000 to 75,000 clones, about 90% occurring once. Time point in this sample: pretreatment peripheral blood. This specimen was PBMCs, taken around atezolizumab (anti-PD-L1) treatment. Source of these receptors: a man in his 60s with urothelial cancer.

J is TRBJ2-5 and V is TRBV7-2; 8 nucleotides match TRBD2. Unmatched junction bases numbered 3, after V lost 4 bases and J lost 5 bases. CDR1 is SGHTA, CDR2 FQGNSA, per germline. The CDR3 contains 13 residues. The CDR3 coding sequence is TGTGCCAGCAGCTCTAGCGGGTCCGAGACCCAGTACTTC. Protein sequence: CASSSSGSETQYF.

This clone was observed at least ten times. V usage is TRBV7-2 and J usage is TRBJ2-2, with D perhaps matching TRBD1 (5 bases). CDR1 is SGHTA and CDR2 is FQGNSA in the germline V gene. Between the trimmed V and J ends, which lost 7 bases and 4 bases, there was a span of 19 bases. This CDR3 comprises 16 residues. The CDR3, as DNA: TGTGCCAGCACCCCCGCCCTGGGGCATGGCACCGGGGAGCTGTTTTTT. Protein sequence: CASTPALGHGTGELFF.

This clone was observed a single time. This chain joins TRBV11-2 and TRBJ1-2; D remains ambiguous. Germline V lookup: CDR1 SGHAT, CDR2 FQNNGV. V was clipped by 0 bases and J by 4 bases, with 9 bases between them. The CDR3 extends over 14 amino acids. The CDR3 reads CASSLEDWSYGYTF. The CDR3 DNA is TGTGCCAGCAGCTTAGAGGATTGGAGCTATGGCTACACCTTC.

The V and J genes are TRBV4-1 and TRBJ1-6; no firm D call. V was cut by 0 bases and J by 14 bases, with 17 bases left in between. The CDR3 spans 15 residues. Per germline, CDR1 MGHRA and CDR2 YSYEKL. The CDR3 coding sequence is TGCGCCAGCAGCCAAGATCCGGGAGGGTCCCGGACCCTCCACTTT. Its translation is CASSQDPGGSRTLHF.

The chain couples TRBV6-5 to TRBJ1-1; maybe TRBD1 (6 bases). This CDR3 has 15 residues. Germline CDR1 reads MNHEY; CDR2 reads SVGAGI. V was cut by 0 bases and J by 0 bases, with 8 bases left in between. The CDR3 is CASSYSGGLNTEAFF. CDR3 coding DNA: TGTGCCAGCAGTTACTCGGGGGGGCTGAACACTGAAGCTTTCTTT.

The V and J genes are TRBV15 and TRBJ2-1; weak D call: TRBD2 (7 bases). The CDR3 contains 14 residues. Trimming left V 0 bases short and J 9 bases short, with 12 bases between. CDR1 is LNHNV and CDR2 is YYDKDF in the germline V gene (reference sequence). CDR3 sequence reads: CATSRDRGAVEQFF. CDR3 coding DNA: TGTGCCACCAGCAGAGATCGGGGGGCGGTTGAGCAGTTCTTC. Drawing the rest from reference TRBV15 and TRBJ2-1, the complete variable domain is DAMVIQNPRYQVTQFGKPVTLSCSQTLNHNVMYWYQQKSSQAPKLLFHYYDKDFNNEADTPDNFQSRRPNTSFCFLDIRSPGLGDTAMYLCATSRDRGAVEQFFGPGTRLTVL.

The count of this clone is one. V usage is TRBV11-3 and J usage is TRBJ2-2; 8 nucleotides match TRBD1. The ends lost 5 bases at V and 7 bases at J; junction bases unmatched: 9. The CDR3 covers 15 residues. Germline V gene data show CDR1 as SGHNT and CDR2 as YENEEA. The DNA for the CDR3 is TGTGCCAGCAGCCCTGCTCAGGGGGCCGGCGGGGAGCTGTTTTTT. Protein product: CASSPAQGAGGELFF.

V gene TRBV11-1 combines with J gene TRBJ2-7, with unresolved D. This CDR3 comprises 14 residues. V gave up 2 bases and J gave up 3 bases, with 11 bases separating them. Germline CDR1 is SGHAT and CDR2 is FQDESV (reference sequence). DNA for the CDR3: TGTGCCAGCAGCTTATCCAGGCAGAACTACGAGCAGTACTTC. Translated, it gives CASSLSRQNYEQYF.

The chain combines TRBV5-1 with TRBJ2-4, with 11 nucleotides matching TRBD2. V shed 4 bases and J 1 base; nucleotides not matched to a gene: 4. This CDR3 comprises 16 residues. From germline, CDR1 is SGHRS and CDR2 YFSETQ. CDR3 in amino acids: CASSVSGGEAKNIQYF. The CDR3 nucleotides read TGCGCCAGCAGCGTTAGCGGGGGGGAGGCCAAAAACATTCAGTACTTC.

The chain uses TRBV15 and TRBJ1-5; the D gene is possibly TRBD1 (5 bases). Between the trimmed V and J ends, which lost 0 bases and 2 bases, there was a span of 14 bases. CDR3 length: 17 amino acids. Per the germline V gene, CDR1 is LNHNV and CDR2 is YYDKDF (reference sequence). The DNA of the CDR3 is TGTGCCACCAGCAGAGACAGGGTGGGGCGAGGCAATCAGCCCCAGCATTTT. Translated: CATSRDRVGRGNQPQHF.

This clone has a single count. The chain recombines TRBV5-4 with TRBJ1-3; D is unresolved. Germline CDR1 SGHNT, CDR2 YYREEE (reference sequence). V was cut by 4 bases and J by 3 bases, with 17 bases left in between. This CDR3 is built from 16 residues. CDR3 DNA: TGTGCCAGCAGCAAGAGGACCACCGGAGGTGGAAACACCATATATTTT. Translated: CASSKRTTGGGNTIYF. Supplemented by reference TRBV5-4 and TRBJ1-3, the full variable domain reads ETGVTQSPTHLIKTRGQQVTLRCSSQSGHNTVSWYQQALGQGPQFIFQYYREEENGRGNFPPRFSGLQFPNYSSELNVNALELDDSALYLCASSKRTTGGGNTIYFGEGSWLTVV.

The rearrangement joins TRBV19 to TRBJ1-4, with no clear D. The V end was cut by 5 bases, the J end by 8 bases, with 18 bases between. This CDR3 has 15 amino acids. Germline V gene sequence: CDR1 LNHDA, CDR2 SQIVND (reference sequence). The CDR3: CASSPSRGRGEKLFF. The CDR3 coding sequence is TGTGCCAGTAGTCCCTCCCGGGGAAGAGGAGAAAAACTGTTTTTT.

The chain is built from TRBV27 and TRBJ1-2; perhaps TRBD1 as D (5 bases). Trimming removed 7 bases from V and 4 bases from J, with 22 bases in between. Germline V gene sequence: CDR1 MNHEY, CDR2 SMNVEV (reference sequence). This CDR3 contains 16 residues. DNA for the CDR3: TGTGCCAGCACAAGTTACCGAGGCAGGGTAGGCTATGGCTACACCTTC. Its protein product is CASTSYRGRVGYGYTF.

This clone was seen just once. V is TRBV7-3 and J is TRBJ2-2, with 8 bases that match TRBD2. CDR1 is SGHTA, CDR2 FQGTGA, per germline. The CDR3 is 16 residues long. V shed 4 bases, J shed 6 bases, and the junction held 10 bases outside the gene matches. The CDR3 loop is CASSSSPGLVSGELFF. The CDR3 bases are TGTGCCAGCAGCTCATCTCCGGGACTAGTGTCCGGGGAGCTGTTTTTT.

V and J are TRBV6-1 and TRBJ2-3; D remains ambiguous. In germline, CDR1 is MNHNS, CDR2 SASEGT. The CDR3 covers 13 residues. Deletions cut 6 bases from V and 2 bases from J, with 9 bases between. Here the CDR3 DNA reads TGTGCCAGCAGCGAGGTCAACACAGATACGCAGTATTTT. Translated: CASSEVNTDTQYF.

This chain joins TRBV30 and TRBJ1-5; 8 nucleotides agree with TRBD1. The CDR3 contains 14 residues. V was clipped by 5 bases and J by 2 bases; unmatched bases: 5. Germline V CDR1 and CDR2: GTSNPN, SVGIG (reference sequence). The CDR3 spells CAWYRTGRNQPQHF. The CDR3 region has the DNA TGTGCCTGGTACCGGACAGGGCGCAATCAGCCCCAGCATTTT. The entire variable domain, with the rest obtained from reference TRBV30 and TRBJ1-5, is as follows: SQTIHQWPATLVQPVGSPLSLECTVEGTSNPNLYWYRQAAGRGLQLLFYSVGIGQISSEVPQNLSASRPQDRQFILSSKKLLLSDSGFYLCAWYRTGRNQPQHFGDGTRLSIL.

This chain joins TRBV7-3 and TRBJ1-2; 9 bases agree with TRBD1. V was pared by 2 bases and J by 8 bases, with 9 bases of the junction left unmatched. This CDR3 comprises 15 residues. The V gene's germline CDR1 is SGHTA and CDR2 FQGTGA. CDR3 sequence reads: CASSLVPGQGEGYTF. The CDR3 DNA reads as TGTGCCAGCAGCTTAGTGCCGGGACAGGGTGAGGGCTACACCTTC.

The V call is TRBV5-1, the J call TRBJ1-4; 7 bases fit TRBD1. V shed 4 bases, J shed 3 bases, and the junction held 3 bases outside the gene matches. This CDR3 comprises 14 residues. The germline CDR1 and CDR2 sequences are SGHRS and YFSETQ. The CDR3 is CASSHQGANEKLFF. CDR3 bases: TGCGCCAGCAGCCACCAGGGGGCTAATGAAAAACTGTTTTTT.

The CDR3 DNA is TGTGCCAGCAGTTACCAGAGCGGGGGCCTCTCCTACGAGCAGTACTTC. It yields the protein CASSYQSGGLSYEQYF. V usage is TRBV6-5 and J usage is TRBJ2-7; 8 nucleotides agree with TRBD2. This CDR3 has 16 amino acids. V lost 2 bases and J lost 0; bases outside the gene matches: 6. The V gene's germline CDR1 is MNHEY and CDR2 SVGAGI.

This clone appeared once. This chain links TRBV11-2 with TRBJ2-4, with 8 positions matching TRBD1. The CDR3 is 14 residues long. Losses at the gene ends were 8 bases for V and 8 bases for J; bases not matched to a gene: 11. From germline, CDR1 is SGHAT and CDR2 FQNNGV. CDR3 nucleotide sequence: TGTGCCAGCGCTAAGGGGACAGGAGGGGACATTCAGTACTTC. Amino acids: CASAKGTGGDIQYF.

CDR3 loop: CASSATSGGHEQYF. The CDR3 DNA is TGTGCCAGCAGCGCGACTAGCGGGGGTCACGAGCAGTACTTC. The rearrangement uses TRBV7-2 and TRBJ2-7, with 12 bases lining up with TRBD2. CDR1 SGHTA and CDR2 FQGNSA come from the germline V gene. The junction had 4 bases not matched to a gene; V was cut back by 5 bases and J by 5 bases. The CDR3 contains 14 residues.

The rearrangement joins TRBV11-3 to TRBJ2-3, with D perhaps matching TRBD2 (7 bases). The CDR3 spans 15 residues. The V and J ends lost 3 bases and 7 bases respectively, with 17 bases between them. CDR1 is SGHNT, CDR2 YENEEA, per germline. The CDR3 region has the DNA TGTGCCAGCAGCTTCTCTAGGGGGGGAGGATATACGCAGTATTTT. Its translation is CASSFSRGGGYTQYF.

The rearrangement joins TRBV18 to TRBJ2-1; weak D call: TRBD2 (7 bases). Germline CDR1 reads KGHSH; CDR2 reads LQKENI. CDR3 length: 17 residues. Trimming took off 1 base at V and 5 bases at J, with 18 bases between the two ends. The CDR3 nucleotides read TGTGCCAGCTCACCACGCGTTCGGGGGGCCGCCGACAATGAGCAGTTCTTC. Amino acid sequence: CASSPRVRGAADNEQFF.

The chain couples TRBV28 to TRBJ1-2; 7 bases line up with TRBD1. This CDR3 has 14 residues. Trimming took 6 bases from V and 0 from J; bases not matched to a gene: 4. Germline V lookup: CDR1 MDHEN, CDR2 SYDVKM. The CDR3 sequence is CASRPTGANYGYTF. DNA for the CDR3: TGTGCCAGCAGACCCACAGGGGCTAACTATGGCTACACCTTC.

The count of this clone is one. CDR3 DNA: TGTGCCAGCAGCTTTCAGGGTGGACAGCCCCAGCATTTT. This codes for CASSFQGGQPQHF. The chain employs TRBV11-2 and TRBJ1-5; D is possibly TRBD1 (5 bases). V lost 3 bases to trimming and J lost 7 bases, with 10 bases between them. Germline V CDR1 and CDR2: SGHAT, FQNNGV. The CDR3 is 13 residues long.

V and J are TRBV6-5 and TRBJ2-3, with 8 bases lining up with TRBD2. V shed 4 bases and J 1 base; nucleotides not matched to a gene: 7. The CDR3 runs to 16 residues. Germline lookup yields CDR1 MNHEY and CDR2 SVGAGI. DNA for the CDR3: TGTGCCAGCAGTTCGGGAGGGGCAGCGGGCACAGATACGCAGTATTTT. Translating it yields CASSSGGAAGTDTQYF.